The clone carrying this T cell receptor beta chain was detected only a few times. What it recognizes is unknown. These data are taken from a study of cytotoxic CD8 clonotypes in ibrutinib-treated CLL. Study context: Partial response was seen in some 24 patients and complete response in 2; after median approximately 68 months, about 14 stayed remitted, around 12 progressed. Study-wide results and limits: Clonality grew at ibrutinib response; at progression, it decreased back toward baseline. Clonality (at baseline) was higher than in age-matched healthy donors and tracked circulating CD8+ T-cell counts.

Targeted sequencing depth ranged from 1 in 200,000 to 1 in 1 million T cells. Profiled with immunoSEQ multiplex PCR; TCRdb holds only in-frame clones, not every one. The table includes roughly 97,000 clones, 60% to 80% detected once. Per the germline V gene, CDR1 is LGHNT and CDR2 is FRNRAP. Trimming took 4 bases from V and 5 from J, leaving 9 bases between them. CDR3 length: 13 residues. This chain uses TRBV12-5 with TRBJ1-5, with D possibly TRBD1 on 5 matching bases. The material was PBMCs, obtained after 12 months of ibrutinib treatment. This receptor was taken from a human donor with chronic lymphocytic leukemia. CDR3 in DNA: TGTGCTAGTGGTTGGGGGTATTATCAGCCCCAGCATTTT. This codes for CASGWGYYQPQHF.